This T cell receptor (beta chain) was sequenced for a study of immune cell composition in non-small cell lung cancer. Profiled with immunoSEQ multiplex PCR; TCRdb holds only in-frame clones, not every one. The data hold some 16,000 clones, with 77% observed a single time. The normal lung sample lay at least 3 cm, and maximally far, from the tumour. These data were likewise used in another study, on CD4 T cells in lung cancer. From that second work: Curative-intent resections for stage I-III non-small cell lung cancer supplied tumor and non-adjacent lung tissue.

Sequenced sample: non-adjacent lung tissue. This TCR came from a human donor with non-small cell lung cancer.

CDR3 DNA sequence: TGCGCCAGCAGCTTGCGTCAGGGGGCCTACGAGCAGTACTTC. It codes for CASSLRQGAYEQYF. V is TRBV5-1 and J is TRBJ2-7; 7 bases align to TRBD1. The V and J ends lost 1 base and 2 bases, in that order; junction bases with no gene match: 3. The CDR3 contains 14 residues. The germline CDR1 and CDR2 sequences are SGHRS and YFSETQ.